This T cell receptor (beta chain) was observed in a study of blood T cells in healthy people across ages. On the study more broadly: Capture via template switching afforded approximately one barcoded beta molecule per two T cells.

This clonotype appeared many times. No antigen is known for it. Study conclusions and caveats: TCR beta diversity, measured per million T cells, fell in a roughly linear way with age. Higher naive T cell percentage went strongly together with higher TCR beta diversity.

The second PCR ran about 7 to 12 cycles with a sample-barcoded 5' primer and J-beta primers. A minimum of 3 million CDR3-containing paired-end reads was obtained for each sample. Each CDR3 protein gets one entry after TCRdb re-called the 5' RACE reads with MiXCR. The sample shows 1.5 million or so distinct CDR3 sequences, 42% of them seen only once. The origin of this receptor is a woman in her late teens or twenties in good health. Sequenced input: blood.

The CDR3 sequence is CASSPGRPTPSTDTQYF. The CDR3, as DNA: TGTGCCAGCAGTCCAGGGAGACCGACCCCGTCCACAGATACGCAGTATTTT. The chain employs TRBV12-3 or TRBV12-4 and TRBJ2-3; D may match TRBD1 or TRBD2 (5 bases each). The CDR3 is made up of 17 amino acids. With 5 bases removed from V and 2 bases from J, the gap between germline ends came to 20 bases.